In its sample, the clone carrying this T cell receptor (beta chain) was seen many times. Its cognate antigen is unknown. This sample stems from a study of T cells in Graves' hyperthyroidism and ophthalmopathy. Whole-study results and caveats: Most clonotypes expanded in the thyroid (above 0.001) were also present in blood.

TCR beta CDR3 region amplification was performed from RNA transcripts. The TCR CDR3 first-round RT-PCR relied on the HTBI primer set. TCRdb called the multiplex PCR reads again in MiXCR, with one record for every CDR3 protein. The sample has some 400,000 distinct CDR3 sequences, roughly 12% seen once. Blood sampling occurred at first hyperthyroidism diagnosis, ahead of any ophthalmopathy symptoms. Germline-derived CDR1 and CDR2 are SGHNT and YENEEA. There are 15 residues in the CDR3. V lost 3 bases, J lost 2 bases, and 3 bases stayed unmatched. The sequencing sample was made of blood. The TCR comes from a man younger than 45 with Graves' hyperthyroidism that later progressed to Graves' ophthalmopathy. The chain has TRBV11-3 and TRBJ2-1; TRBD2 agrees at 8 bases. The CDR3 DNA follows: TGTGCCAGCAGCTTGGGGCGGGGGGCCTACAATGAGCAGTTCTTC. Its translation: CASSLGRGAYNEQFF. The complete variable domain, with remaining parts taken from reference TRBV11-3 and TRBJ2-1, reads EAGVVQSPRYKIIEKKQPVAFWCNPISGHNTLYWYLQNLGQGPELLIRYENEEAVDDSQLPKDRFSAERLKGVDSTLKIQPAELGDSAVYLCASSLGRGAYNEQFFGPGTRLTVL.